The T cell receptor (beta chain) under discussion was sequenced for a study of shared T cell receptors in the human thymus. The table came from immunoSEQ multiplex PCR; TCRdb's copy has only in-frame clones and leaves some out. The sample includes hundreds of thousands of clones, over 75% of them seen just once. Germline CDR1 SGHRS, CDR2 YFSETQ. The CDR3 consists of 17 residues. The germline V and J ends were trimmed by 2 bases and 0 bases, with 16 bases remaining between them. This same sample was also taken into another study, of human thymus T cells. That report adds: Thymus was obtained from resections taken during corrective heart surgery. Gene usage for V and J segments appeared biased in thymic and blood repertoires. Related work found strong thymic repertoire overlap between unrelated individuals.

Material: thymocytes. The rearrangement links TRBV5-1 to TRBJ2-3, with D maybe TRBD2 (6 bases). The origin of this receptor is a boy under three years old with a congenital heart defect. This chain's CDR3 is CASSLGDLYSSTDTQYF. The CDR3, as DNA: TGCGCCAGCAGCTTAGGGGACTTATATTCCAGCACAGATACGCAGTATTTT.